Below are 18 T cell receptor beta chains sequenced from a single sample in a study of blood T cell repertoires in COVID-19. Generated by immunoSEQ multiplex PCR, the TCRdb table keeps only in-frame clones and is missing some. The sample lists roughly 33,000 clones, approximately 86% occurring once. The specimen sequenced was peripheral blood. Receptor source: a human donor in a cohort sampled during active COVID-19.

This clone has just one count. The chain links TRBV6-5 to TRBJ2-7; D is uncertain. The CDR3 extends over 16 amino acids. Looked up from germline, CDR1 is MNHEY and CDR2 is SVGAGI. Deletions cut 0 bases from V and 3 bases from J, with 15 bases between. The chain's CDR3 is CASSYSSPGSRYEQYF. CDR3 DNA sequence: TGTGCCAGCAGTTACTCGAGTCCAGGCTCTCGCTACGAGCAGTACTTC.

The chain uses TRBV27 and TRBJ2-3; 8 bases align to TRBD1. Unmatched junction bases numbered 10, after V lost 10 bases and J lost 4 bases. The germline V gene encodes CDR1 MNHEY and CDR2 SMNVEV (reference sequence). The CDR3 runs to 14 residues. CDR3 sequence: CATRQGLAADTQYF. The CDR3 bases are TGTGCCACCCGACAGGGGCTTGCGGCAGATACGCAGTATTTT.

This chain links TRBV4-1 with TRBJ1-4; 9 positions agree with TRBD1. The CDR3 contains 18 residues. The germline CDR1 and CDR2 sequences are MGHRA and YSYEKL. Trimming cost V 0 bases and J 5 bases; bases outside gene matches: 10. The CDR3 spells CASSQERAPGTGNEKLFF. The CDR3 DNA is TGCGCCAGCAGCCAAGAGAGGGCGCCCGGGACAGGGAATGAAAAACTGTTTTTT.

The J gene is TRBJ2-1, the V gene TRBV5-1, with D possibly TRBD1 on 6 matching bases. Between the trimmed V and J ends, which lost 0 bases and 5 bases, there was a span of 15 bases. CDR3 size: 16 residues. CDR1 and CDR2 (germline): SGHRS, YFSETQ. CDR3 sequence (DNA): TGCGCCAGCAGCTTGGTATCACAGGGTAGGCACAATGAGCAGTTCTTC. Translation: CASSLVSQGRHNEQFF.

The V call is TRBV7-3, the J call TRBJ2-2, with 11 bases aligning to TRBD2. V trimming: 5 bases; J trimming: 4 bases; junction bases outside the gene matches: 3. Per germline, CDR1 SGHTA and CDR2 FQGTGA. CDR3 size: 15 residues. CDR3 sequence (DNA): TGTGCCAGCAGCCTCGGGACTAGCGGCACCGGGGAGCTGTTTTTT. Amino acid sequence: CASSLGTSGTGELFF.

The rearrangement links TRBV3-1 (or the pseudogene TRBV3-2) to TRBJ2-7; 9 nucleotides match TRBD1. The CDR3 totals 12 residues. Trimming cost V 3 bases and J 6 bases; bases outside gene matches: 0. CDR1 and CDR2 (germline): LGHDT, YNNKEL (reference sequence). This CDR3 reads CASSQTGGEQYF. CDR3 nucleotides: TGTGCCAGCAGCCAGACAGGGGGCGAGCAGTACTTC.

Here the CDR3 reads CASSPPQGRQETQYF. DNA of the CDR3: TGTGCCAGTAGTCCCCCTCAGGGCAGACAAGAGACCCAGTACTTC. The chain recombines TRBV19 with TRBJ2-5, with D perhaps matching TRBD1 (5 bases). Germline CDR1 LNHDA, CDR2 SQIVND (reference sequence). CDR3 length: 15 amino acids. Deletions cut 5 bases from V and 2 bases from J, with 15 bases between.

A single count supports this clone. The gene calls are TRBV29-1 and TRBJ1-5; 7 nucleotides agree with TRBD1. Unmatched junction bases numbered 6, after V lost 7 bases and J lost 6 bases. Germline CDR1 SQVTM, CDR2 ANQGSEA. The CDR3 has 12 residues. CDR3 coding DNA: TGCAGCGCCGTAGGGGGCTCTCAGCCCCAGCATTTT. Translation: CSAVGGSQPQHF. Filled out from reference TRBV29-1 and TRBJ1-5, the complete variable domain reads SAVISQKPSRDICQRGTSLTIQCQVDSQVTMMFWYRQQPGQSLTLIATANQGSEATYESGFVIDKFPISRPNLTFSTLTVSNMSPEDSSIYLCSAVGGSQPQHFGDGTRLSIL.

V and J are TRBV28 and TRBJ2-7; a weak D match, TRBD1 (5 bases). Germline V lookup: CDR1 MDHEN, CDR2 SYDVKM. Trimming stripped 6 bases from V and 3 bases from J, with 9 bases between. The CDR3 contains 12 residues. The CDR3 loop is CASRSGYYEQYF. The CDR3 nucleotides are TGTGCCAGCAGATCAGGGTACTACGAGCAGTACTTC.

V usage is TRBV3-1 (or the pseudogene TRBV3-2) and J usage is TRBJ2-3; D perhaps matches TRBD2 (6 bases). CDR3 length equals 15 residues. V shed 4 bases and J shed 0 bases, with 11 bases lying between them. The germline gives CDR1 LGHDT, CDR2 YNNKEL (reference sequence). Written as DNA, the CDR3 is TGTGCCAGCAGCCCCGGGAGTGCTAGCACAGATACGCAGTATTTT. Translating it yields CASSPGSASTDTQYF.

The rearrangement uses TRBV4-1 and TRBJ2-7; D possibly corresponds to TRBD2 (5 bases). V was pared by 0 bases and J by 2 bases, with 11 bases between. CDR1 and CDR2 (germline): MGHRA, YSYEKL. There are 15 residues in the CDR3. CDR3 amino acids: CASSQESSATYEQYF. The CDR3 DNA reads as TGCGCCAGCAGCCAAGAGAGTAGCGCGACCTACGAGCAGTACTTC.

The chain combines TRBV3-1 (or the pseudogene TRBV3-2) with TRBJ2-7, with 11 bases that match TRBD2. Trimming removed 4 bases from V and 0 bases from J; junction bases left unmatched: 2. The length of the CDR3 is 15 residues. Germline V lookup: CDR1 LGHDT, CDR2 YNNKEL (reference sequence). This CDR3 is CASSLAGGSSYEQYF. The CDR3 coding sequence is TGTGCCAGCAGCCTAGCGGGAGGGAGCTCCTACGAGCAGTACTTC.

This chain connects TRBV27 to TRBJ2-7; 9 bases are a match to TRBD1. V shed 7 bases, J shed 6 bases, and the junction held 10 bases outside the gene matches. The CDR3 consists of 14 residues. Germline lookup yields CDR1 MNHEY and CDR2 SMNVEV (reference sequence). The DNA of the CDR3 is TGTGCCAGCATCCCGACAGGGGGTATCGGCGAGCAGTACTTC. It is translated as CASIPTGGIGEQYF.

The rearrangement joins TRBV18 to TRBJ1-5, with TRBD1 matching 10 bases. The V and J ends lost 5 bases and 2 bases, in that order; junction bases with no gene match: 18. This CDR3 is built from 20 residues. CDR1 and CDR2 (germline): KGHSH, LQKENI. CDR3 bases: TGTGCCAGCTCAGCCACTCTCGTGGGACAGGGGAACTTTCGCAATCAGCCCCAGCATTTT. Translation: CASSATLVGQGNFRNQPQHF.

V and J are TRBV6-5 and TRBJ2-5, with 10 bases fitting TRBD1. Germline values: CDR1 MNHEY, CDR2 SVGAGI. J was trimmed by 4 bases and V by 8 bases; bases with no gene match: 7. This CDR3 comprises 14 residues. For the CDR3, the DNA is TGTGCCAGCGGGTGGACAGGGGGACGAGAGACCCAGTACTTC. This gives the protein CASGWTGGRETQYF.

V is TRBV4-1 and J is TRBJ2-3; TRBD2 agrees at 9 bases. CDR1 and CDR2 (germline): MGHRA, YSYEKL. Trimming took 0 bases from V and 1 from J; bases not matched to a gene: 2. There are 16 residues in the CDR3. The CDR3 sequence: CASSQEAGGGTDTQYF. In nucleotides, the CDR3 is TGCGCCAGCAGCCAAGAGGCGGGGGGGGGCACAGATACGCAGTATTTT.

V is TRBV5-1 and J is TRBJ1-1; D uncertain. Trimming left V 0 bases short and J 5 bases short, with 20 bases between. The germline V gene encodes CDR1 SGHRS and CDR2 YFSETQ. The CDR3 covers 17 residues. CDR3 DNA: TGCGCCAGCAGCTTGGGGGCGGGCGGAAGTCTAACAACTGAAGCTTTCTTT. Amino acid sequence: CASSLGAGGSLTTEAFF.

The DNA for the CDR3 is TGTGCCAGCAGCCAAGAGGTGGTCGGGGGAACCGGGGAGCTGTTTTTT. Its protein is CASSQEVVGGTGELFF. The rearrangement joins TRBV7-3 to TRBJ2-2; D perhaps matches TRBD2 (6 bases). The CDR3 contains 16 residues. The V end lost 5 bases, the J end lost 5 bases, and 18 bases lay between the germline ends. The germline V gene has CDR1 SGHTA and CDR2 FQGTGA.